One and the same sample provided the 15 T cell receptor beta chains below, sequenced in a study of T cell responses to AZD1222 COVID-19 vaccine. Assay used: immunoSEQ multiplex PCR; TCRdb lists only in-frame clones, some missing. The sample lists just over 150,000 clones; 75% to 90% were seen once. The specimen comprised peripheral blood, sampled 28 days after the second AZD1222 dose. The receptor source for this set is an adult who received the AZD1222 COVID-19 vaccine.

This chain links TRBV6-5 with TRBJ2-7; no definite D call. CDR3 length equals 12 residues. Germline-derived CDR1 and CDR2 are MNHEY and SVGAGI. This chain's CDR3 is CASKGIAGEQYF. The CDR3 nucleotides are TGTGCGAGTAAGGGTATTGCTGGCGAGCAGTACTTC.

The chain is built from TRBV5-6 and TRBJ2-7, with TRBD1 identical over 9 bases. The CDR3 contains 15 residues. Germline lookup yields CDR1 SGHDT and CDR2 YYEEEE. J lost 3 bases, V lost 4 bases, and 8 bases had no gene match. The CDR3 region is CASSRSGQGFYEQYF. The CDR3 DNA reads TGTGCCAGCAGCCGGTCGGGACAGGGCTTCTACGAGCAGTACTTC.

A remark on this clone: The same CDR3 can be traced to other DNA sequences in this sample. The V gene is TRBV5-1, the J gene TRBJ1-5; 9 nucleotides agree with TRBD1. This CDR3 comprises 14 residues. The germline V gene has CDR1 SGHRS and CDR2 YFSETQ. Trimming removed 4 bases from V and 4 bases from J; junction bases left unmatched: 3. The CDR3 loop is CASSEGQGNQPQHF. For the CDR3, the DNA is TGCGCCAGCAGCGAGGGACAGGGTAATCAGCCCCAGCATTTT.

The chain carries TRBV9 and TRBJ2-7, with D maybe TRBD2 (5 bases). CDR3 size: 13 residues. CDR1 and CDR2 (germline): SGDLS, YYNGEE. V was cut by 3 bases and J by 3 bases, with 10 bases left in between. CDR3 coding DNA: TGTGCCAGCAGCGCTCCCGGGATCTACGAGCAGTACTTC. Protein sequence: CASSAPGIYEQYF.

V and J are TRBV19 and TRBJ2-2, with D possibly matching TRBD2 (6 bases). This CDR3 is built from 15 residues. Trimming left V 1 base short and J 3 bases short, with 9 bases between. The germline CDR1 and CDR2 sequences are LNHDA and SQIVND (reference sequence). The DNA for the CDR3 is TGTGCCAGTAGTATAGTGTGGGGGGACACCGGGGAGCTGTTTTTT. It encodes CASSIVWGDTGELFF.

The chain couples TRBV19 to TRBJ2-7, with 11 bases matching TRBD2. The V gene end was trimmed by 6 bases and the J gene end by 2 bases; junction bases not matched to a gene: 6. Germline V CDR1 and CDR2: LNHDA, SQIVND (reference sequence). The CDR3 has 15 amino acids. The CDR3 here is CASRLLAGGAYEQYF. CDR3 sequence (DNA): TGTGCCAGTAGGCTCCTAGCGGGAGGTGCCTACGAGCAGTACTTC. The variable domain in full, completed from reference TRBV19 and TRBJ2-7, reads DGGITQSPKYLFRKEGQNVTLSCEQNLNHDAMYWYRQDPGQGLRLIYYSQIVNDFQKGDIAEGYSVSREKKESFPLTVTSAQKNPTAFYLCASRLLAGGAYEQYFGPGTRLTVT.

The V and J genes are TRBV28 and TRBJ1-5; perhaps TRBD1 as D (5 bases). The germline gives CDR1 MDHEN, CDR2 SYDVKM. The CDR3 is 16 amino acids. Trimming stripped 2 bases from V and 6 bases from J, with 17 bases between. The CDR3, as DNA: TGTGCCAGCAGTTTAGGGGTAAGGGGTCCGTTTCAGCCCCAGCATTTT. It specifies CASSLGVRGPFQPQHF.

V gene TRBV7-3 combines with J gene TRBJ2-1; 7 bases align to TRBD1. Trimming removed 3 bases from V and 1 base from J; junction bases left unmatched: 3. The CDR3 is 15 residues long. Germline lookup yields CDR1 SGHTA and CDR2 FQGTGA. CDR3 residues: CASSFDRVSYNEQFF. CDR3 DNA: TGTGCCAGCAGCTTCGACAGGGTGTCCTACAATGAGCAGTTCTTC.

The chain carries TRBV19 and TRBJ2-2; D tentatively reads TRBD1 or TRBD2 (5 bases each). V lost 3 bases and J 0 bases, leaving 11 bases between the germline ends. The CDR3 has 16 amino acids. Per germline, CDR1 LNHDA and CDR2 SQIVND (reference sequence). The CDR3 protein is CASSIRGNPNTGELFF. The CDR3 DNA reads as TGTGCCAGTAGTATTCGGGGCAACCCGAACACCGGGGAGCTGTTTTTT.

V and J are TRBV7-3 and TRBJ2-1, with D possibly TRBD1 on 5 matching bases. CDR1 SGHTA and CDR2 FQGTGA come from the germline V gene. V was shortened by 5 bases and J by 9 bases, with 17 bases between the two germline ends. CDR3 length: 14 residues. The CDR3 protein is CASSPAGSLPEQFF. As DNA, the CDR3 is TGTGCCAGCAGCCCGGCAGGGTCACTACCTGAGCAGTTCTTC.

This clone appeared once. CDR3 sequence: CASSLNRATSGTQYF. The CDR3 nucleotides read TGTGCCAGCAGCCTAAACCGAGCGACCTCAGGGACCCAGTACTTC. The V and J genes are TRBV13 and TRBJ2-5; no clear D gene. This CDR3 contains 15 residues. CDR1 is PRHDT, CDR2 FYEKMQ, per germline (reference sequence). The V end was cut by 5 bases, the J end by 7 bases, with 20 bases between.

The V gene is TRBV4-2, the J gene TRBJ1-3; D uncertain. CDR1 is LGHNA and CDR2 is YNFKEQ in the germline V gene. Trimming pared 1 base from V and 0 bases from J, leaving 7 bases between. This CDR3 comprises 15 residues. The CDR3 loop is CASSQGMISGNTIYF. CDR3 DNA sequence: TGTGCCAGCAGCCAAGGGATGATCTCTGGAAACACCATATATTTT.

The chain is built from TRBV19 and TRBJ2-5; unclear D gene. The CDR3 runs 13 residues. In germline, CDR1 is LNHDA, CDR2 SQIVND (reference sequence). The ends were cut back, 5 bases at V and 6 bases at J, with 13 bases in the middle. The CDR3 sequence is CASSHLVGKTQYF. CDR3 in DNA: TGTGCCAGTAGTCACTTAGTCGGAAAGACCCAGTACTTC.

The V and J genes are TRBV5-1 and TRBJ2-3; 13 bases align to TRBD2. The ends lost 4 bases at V and 2 bases at J; junction bases unmatched: 7. Germline V gives CDR1 SGHRS, CDR2 YFSETQ. The CDR3 consists of 17 residues. CDR3 residues: CASSGGLAGVSTDTQYF. The CDR3 DNA follows: TGCGCCAGCAGCGGCGGACTAGCGGGAGTTTCCACAGATACGCAGTATTTT.

This chain links TRBV7-6 with TRBJ2-3; 7 positions agree with TRBD2. This CDR3 contains 15 residues. Germline assignment: CDR1 SGHVS and CDR2 FNYEAQ. The J segment lost 4 bases and the V segment lost 1 base, leaving 5 bases of the junction unmatched. The CDR3 region has the DNA TGTGCCAGCAGCTTAGGGGGGGGTACCGCAGATACGCAGTATTTT. This gives the protein CASSLGGGTADTQYF.